The 18 T cell receptor beta chains listed next were all sequenced from one sample in a study of post-analysis software for immune sequencing data. Study outcomes and limitations: TRBV5-6, TRBV5-1 and TRBV20-1 were among roughly five TRBV segments more frequent in patients than controls.

Prepared TCR beta cDNA libraries contained unique molecular identifiers. TCRdb re-derived calls from the PCR reads in MiXCR, one entry per CDR3 protein. Among about 620,000 distinct CDR3 sequences listed, 44% were seen once. Their specific antigens are unknown. The sample comprised blood. These receptors came from a girl aged 10-17 years with multiple sclerosis.

This clonotype was seen a handful of times. The chain links TRBV4-2 to TRBJ2-7; the D gene is possibly TRBD2 (5 bases). V lost 4 bases to trimming and J lost 3 bases, with 13 bases between them. Germline V gives CDR1 LGHNA, CDR2 YNFKEQ. The CDR3 runs to 14 residues. Here the CDR3 DNA reads TGTGCCAGCAGCCCCGAGGGCTCCTACTACGAGCAGTACTTC. Translated, it gives CASSPEGSYYEQYF.

V gene TRBV7-9 combines with J gene TRBJ1-6; 7 nucleotides agree with TRBD1. V lost 7 bases to trimming and J lost 7 bases; unmatched junction nucleotides: 7. CDR1 and CDR2 from the germline V gene are SEHNR and FQNEAQ (reference sequence). There are 14 residues in the CDR3. The CDR3 sequence: CASNQGQVNSPLHF. CDR3 sequence (DNA): TGTGCCAGCAACCAAGGACAGGTGAATTCACCCCTCCACTTT.

The chain uses TRBV12-3 or TRBV12-4 and TRBJ1-1; unclear D gene. The CDR3 runs to 14 residues. Trimming took off 6 bases at V and 3 bases at J, with 14 bases between the two ends. The CDR3: CASSSTWMHTEAFF. CDR3 bases: TGTGCCAGCAGCTCCACATGGATGCACACTGAAGCTTTCTTT.

This clonotype has just a few counts. J is TRBJ1-2 and V is TRBV5-1, with TRBD1 matching 8 bases. This CDR3 comprises 16 residues. Germline CDR1 and CDR2: SGHRS and YFSETQ. The junction had 14 bases not matched to a gene; V was cut back by 2 bases and J by 8 bases. CDR3 loop: CASSFTNQGARRGYTF. CDR3 nucleotides: TGCGCCAGCAGCTTCACGAACCAGGGGGCGCGTAGGGGCTACACCTTC. Complete variable domain (other parts from reference TRBV5-1 and TRBJ1-2): KAGVTQTPRYLIKTRGQQVTLSCSPISGHRSVSWYQQTPGQGLQFLFEYFSETQRNKGNFPGRFSGRQFSNSRSEMNVSTLELGDSALYLCASSFTNQGARRGYTFGSGTRLTVV.

V is TRBV12-3 or TRBV12-4 and J is TRBJ2-5, with 7 bases fitting TRBD2. Losses at the gene ends were 4 bases for V and 4 bases for J; bases not matched to a gene: 3. The CDR3 has 13 residues. The CDR3 loop is CASSSRLAETQYF. CDR3 sequence (DNA): TGTGCCAGCAGTTCAAGACTAGCAGAGACCCAGTACTTC.

This clonotype was recorded a few times. The chain carries TRBV20-1 and TRBJ2-6; D might be TRBD2 (5 bases). This CDR3 spans 15 amino acids. Deletions cut 2 bases from V and 0 bases from J, with 8 bases between. Germline lookup yields CDR1 DFQATT and CDR2 SNEGSKA (reference sequence). The CDR3 nucleotides are TGCAGTGCTAGAAGGGAGAACTCTGGGGCCAACGTCCTGACTTTC. Amino acid sequence: CSARRENSGANVLTF.

The table lists this clonotype with a few counts. The V and J genes are TRBV12-3 or TRBV12-4 and TRBJ2-1; D uncertain. The ends were cut back, 3 bases at V and 4 bases at J, with 13 bases in the middle. The CDR3 runs to 15 residues. The CDR3 reads CASSLTRRMYNEQFF. For the CDR3, the DNA is TGTGCCAGCAGTTTGACGCGGAGAATGTACAATGAGCAGTTCTTC.

The chain recombines TRBV29-1 with TRBJ2-7, with D perhaps matching TRBD1 (5 bases). Trimming cost V 0 bases and J 1 base, with 7 bases left between them. This CDR3 region has 13 residues. Germline V gene sequence: CDR1 SQVTM, CDR2 ANQGSEA. CDR3 residues: CSVEDRQSYEQYF. CDR3 coding DNA: TGCAGCGTTGAAGACCGACAGTCCTACGAGCAGTACTTC.

This clonotype has only a few counts. J is TRBJ1-1 and V is TRBV6-1; D is undetermined. Looked up from germline, CDR1 is MNHNS and CDR2 is SASEGT. The V end lost 1 base, the J end lost 0 bases, and 9 bases lay between the germline ends. The CDR3 is made up of 15 amino acids. The CDR3 sequence is CASSEVGGMNTEAFF. The CDR3 coding sequence is TGTGCCAGCAGTGAAGTTGGAGGAATGAACACTGAAGCTTTCTTT.

The chain couples TRBV20-1 to TRBJ2-1, with a possible D match to TRBD1 (6 bases). Trimming took 4 bases from V and 4 from J, leaving 14 bases between them. The length of the CDR3 is 14 residues. The germline V gene encodes CDR1 DFQATT and CDR2 SNEGSKA (reference sequence). CDR3 DNA sequence: TGCAGTGCTACACTGACAGGCGCTTACAATGAGCAGTTCTTC. Residues: CSATLTGAYNEQFF.

V usage is TRBV20-1 and J usage is TRBJ2-7; 15 positions agree with TRBD2. The CDR3 length is 18 residues. The V segment lost 5 bases and the J segment 0 bases; nucleotides outside the gene matches: 11. The germline gives CDR1 DFQATT, CDR2 SNEGSKA (reference sequence). The CDR3 loop is CSAFGGGLAGGPSYEQYF. The CDR3 DNA follows: TGCAGTGCTTTCGGAGGGGGACTAGCGGGAGGCCCCTCCTACGAGCAGTACTTC.

This clonotype was found a few times. The chain combines TRBV9 with TRBJ2-7, with D perhaps TRBD1 (5 bases). Germline V lookup: CDR1 SGDLS, CDR2 YYNGEE. CDR3 length: 14 amino acids. Trimming shortened V by 0 bases and J by 3 bases, and 10 bases separated the two germline ends. CDR3 amino acids: CASSVAGRGYEQYF. The CDR3 bases are TGTGCCAGCAGCGTAGCAGGGCGAGGCTACGAGCAGTACTTC.

This chain joins TRBV20-1 and TRBJ2-5; 10 nucleotides agree with TRBD2. The J call could be wrong; TRBJ2-7 is a better fit for the DNA end. The germline V gene has CDR1 DFQATT and CDR2 SNEGSKA (reference sequence). The CDR3 sequence is 15 residues long. CDR3 in amino acids: CSARVAGGPSYEQYF. DNA of the CDR3: TGCAGTGCTAGAGTAGCGGGAGGACCCTCCTACGAGCAGTACTTC.

This sequence joins TRBV24-1 and TRBJ1-2; no reliable D call. This CDR3 has 11 amino acids. Germline CDR1 and CDR2: KGHDR and SFDVKD. V was shortened by 4 bases and J by 8 bases, with 7 bases between the two germline ends. CDR3 in amino acids: CATSDLTGYTF. CDR3 sequence (DNA): TGTGCCACCAGTGACCTTACGGGCTACACCTTC.

This clonotype appeared once. The CDR3 loop is CATSARLGLAGGTDTQYF. The CDR3 nucleotides read TGTGCCACCAGCGCCAGGCTAGGACTAGCGGGGGGGACAGATACGCAGTATTTT. The chain joins TRBV24-1 to TRBJ2-3; 15 bases fit TRBD2. J lost 3 bases, V lost 7 bases, and 10 bases had no gene match. CDR1 is KGHDR, CDR2 SFDVKD, per germline. The CDR3 runs to 18 residues.

The CDR3 coding sequence is TGCAGTGCTAGCAGCCGGGATCCAAAAAACACTGAAGCTTTCTTT. Residues: CSASSRDPKNTEAFF. The V call is TRBV20-1, the J call TRBJ1-1; no clear D gene. Trimming removed 3 bases from V and 2 bases from J, with 16 bases in between. This CDR3 comprises 15 residues. Germline values: CDR1 DFQATT, CDR2 SNEGSKA (reference sequence).

This clonotype was counted only a few times. The genes are TRBV6-2 or TRBV6-3 and TRBJ2-7; TRBD2 aligns across 11 bases. Germline V gives CDR1 MNHEY, CDR2 SVGEGT. Losses at the gene ends were 2 bases for V and 0 bases for J; bases not matched to a gene: 0. This CDR3 is 15 amino acids long. DNA of the CDR3: TGTGCCAGCAGTTACGGACTAGCGGGCTCCTACGAGCAGTACTTC. Amino acid sequence: CASSYGLAGSYEQYF.

This clonotype has at least ten counts. This rearrangement joins TRBV29-1 to TRBJ2-3; D call uncertain. Trimming removed 0 bases from V and 1 base from J, with 8 bases in between. This CDR3 region has 14 residues. Germline V lookup: CDR1 SQVTM, CDR2 ANQGSEA. The CDR3 DNA reads as TGCAGCGTTGAAGATCGGCATCGCACAGATACGCAGTATTTT. Translation: CSVEDRHRTDTQYF.